The clone carrying this T cell receptor (beta chain) was seen just once. Sequencing was performed with immunoSEQ multiplex PCR; in TCRdb, only in-frame clones are kept and a portion is missing. The sample shows fewer than 200,000 clones, approximately 81% of them seen only once. CDR1 is MDHEN and CDR2 is SYDVKM in the germline V gene. V was shortened by 2 bases and J by 2 bases, with 10 bases between the two germline ends. This CDR3 is built from 14 residues. These data come from a study of cytomegalovirus exposure and HLA in healthy donors. Study details: The roughly 130 validation repertoires used the same platform as the roughly 610 first-cohort repertoires, a later analysis reported.

The donors were members of the validation cohort, which comprised 90 to 150 subjects and was separate from the first cohort of more than 500 subjects. The chain couples TRBV28 to TRBJ2-7; D is possibly TRBD1 (6 bases). The sequence derives from a man aged 18 to 29 in good health and CMV-seropositive. The sequencing input was PBMCs. For the CDR3, the DNA is TGTGCCAGCAGTTTAGGGCAGGGGACCTACGAGCAGTACTTC. Translation: CASSLGQGTYEQYF.